The sequence of this TCR beta chain was determined in a study of cytotoxic CD8 clonotypes in ibrutinib-treated CLL. Libraries were prepared by immunoSEQ multiplex PCR; TCRdb keeps only in-frame clonotypes and omits some of them. The table has approximately 140,000 clones, roughly 77% seen once; the top ten hold approximately 28%. To note about this clone: Relative to the germline gene, one junction end is altered; a read error may explain this.

CDR3 size: 13 residues. Germline CDR1 reads MNHNS; CDR2 reads SASEGT. The chain employs TRBV6-1 and TRBJ2-4; D is possibly TRBD1 or TRBD2 (5 bases each). This receptor was obtained from a human donor with chronic lymphocytic leukemia. The input for sequencing was PBMCs, taken after 12 months of ibrutinib treatment. In DNA form, the CDR3 reads TGTGCCAGCAGTGAAGATCAGACCCCGGCGAGGGGCTTC. Translating it yields CASSEDQTPARGF.